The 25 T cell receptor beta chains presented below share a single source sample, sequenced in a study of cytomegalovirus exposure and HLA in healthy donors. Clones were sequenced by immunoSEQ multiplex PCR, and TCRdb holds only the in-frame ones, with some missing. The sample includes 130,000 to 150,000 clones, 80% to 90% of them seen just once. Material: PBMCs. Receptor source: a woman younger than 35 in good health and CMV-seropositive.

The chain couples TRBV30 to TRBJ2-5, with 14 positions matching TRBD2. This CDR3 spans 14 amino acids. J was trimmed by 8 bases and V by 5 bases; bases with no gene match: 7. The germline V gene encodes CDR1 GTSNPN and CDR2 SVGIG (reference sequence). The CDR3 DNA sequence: TGTGCCTGGGGCACCGGGACTAGCGGGGGAACCCAGTACTTC. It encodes CAWGTGTSGGTQYF.

CDR3 coding DNA: TGTGCCAGCAGTTTATGGGCAGGCCGCCTCTCCTACGAGCAGTACTTC. Its translation: CASSLWAGRLSYEQYF. V and J are TRBV28 and TRBJ2-7, with D hard to call. The CDR3 covers 16 residues. V was pared by 0 bases and J by 0 bases, with 12 bases between. Germline V gene lookup returns CDR1 MDHEN and CDR2 SYDVKM.

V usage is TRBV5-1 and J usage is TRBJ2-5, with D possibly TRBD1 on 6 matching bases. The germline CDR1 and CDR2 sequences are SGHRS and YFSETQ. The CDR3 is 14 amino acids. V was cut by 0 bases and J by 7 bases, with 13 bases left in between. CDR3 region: CASSLGGQQWTQYF. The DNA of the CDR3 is TGCGCCAGCAGCTTGGGCGGACAGCAGTGGACCCAGTACTTC.

In nucleotides, the CDR3 is TGTGCCAGCAGTCCTTCCCAGGTCAGGGAGCAGTACTTC. Protein product: CASSPSQVREQYF. This chain connects TRBV6-5 to TRBJ2-7, with D unresolved. The CDR3 sequence is 13 residues long. V was trimmed by 5 bases and J by 7 bases, leaving 15 bases between them. Germline CDR1 and CDR2: MNHEY and SVGAGI.

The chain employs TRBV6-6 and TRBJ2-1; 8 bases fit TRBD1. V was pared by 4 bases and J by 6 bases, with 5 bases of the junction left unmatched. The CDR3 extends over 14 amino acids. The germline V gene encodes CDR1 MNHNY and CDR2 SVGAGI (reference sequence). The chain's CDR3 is CASSWGQAPNEQFF. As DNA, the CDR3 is TGTGCCAGCAGTTGGGGACAGGCCCCCAATGAGCAGTTCTTC.

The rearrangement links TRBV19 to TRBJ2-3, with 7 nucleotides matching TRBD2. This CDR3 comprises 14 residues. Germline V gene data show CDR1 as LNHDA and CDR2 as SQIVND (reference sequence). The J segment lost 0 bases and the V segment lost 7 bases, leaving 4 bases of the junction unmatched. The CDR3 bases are TGTGCCAGTAAGCTGGGGGGGAGCACAGATACGCAGTATTTT. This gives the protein CASKLGGSTDTQYF.

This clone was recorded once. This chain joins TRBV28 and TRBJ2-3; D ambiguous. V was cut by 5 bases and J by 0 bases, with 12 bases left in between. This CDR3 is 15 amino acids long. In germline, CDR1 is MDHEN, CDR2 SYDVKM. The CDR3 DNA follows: TGTGCCAGCAGTGGCCAGGCCCCTAGCACAGATACGCAGTATTTT. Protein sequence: CASSGQAPSTDTQYF.

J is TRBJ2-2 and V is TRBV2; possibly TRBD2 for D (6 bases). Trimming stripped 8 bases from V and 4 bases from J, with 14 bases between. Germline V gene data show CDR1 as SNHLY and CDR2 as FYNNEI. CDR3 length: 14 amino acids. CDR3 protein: CASLGLRGTGELFF. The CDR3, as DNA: TGTGCCAGCCTGGGACTGAGGGGCACCGGGGAGCTGTTTTTT.

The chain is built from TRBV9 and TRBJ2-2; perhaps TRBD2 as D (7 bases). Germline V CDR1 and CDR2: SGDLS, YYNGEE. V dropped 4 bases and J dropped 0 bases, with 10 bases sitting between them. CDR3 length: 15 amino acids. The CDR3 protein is CASSPGGTNTGELFF. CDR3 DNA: TGTGCCAGCAGCCCGGGGGGCACGAACACCGGGGAGCTGTTTTTT.

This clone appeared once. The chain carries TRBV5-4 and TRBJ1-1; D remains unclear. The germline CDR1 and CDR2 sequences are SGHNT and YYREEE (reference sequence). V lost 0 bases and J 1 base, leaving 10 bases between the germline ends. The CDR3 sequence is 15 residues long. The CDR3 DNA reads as TGTGCCAGCAGCTTGGACCGGGGAGGGAACACTGAAGCTTTCTTT. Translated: CASSLDRGGNTEAFF.

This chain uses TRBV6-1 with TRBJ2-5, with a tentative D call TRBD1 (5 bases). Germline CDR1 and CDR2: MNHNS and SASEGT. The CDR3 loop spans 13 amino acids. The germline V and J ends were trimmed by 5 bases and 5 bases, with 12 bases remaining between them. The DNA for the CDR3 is TGTGCCAGCAGTCCAGGGTATAGGGAGACCCAGTACTTC. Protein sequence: CASSPGYRETQYF.

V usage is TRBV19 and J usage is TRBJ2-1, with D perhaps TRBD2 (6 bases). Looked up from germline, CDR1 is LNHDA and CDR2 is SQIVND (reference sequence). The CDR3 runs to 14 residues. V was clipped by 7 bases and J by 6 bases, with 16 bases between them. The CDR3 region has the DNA TGTGCCAGTAAAAGGGCTAGCGCGAGCAATGAGCAGTTCTTC. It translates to CASKRASASNEQFF.

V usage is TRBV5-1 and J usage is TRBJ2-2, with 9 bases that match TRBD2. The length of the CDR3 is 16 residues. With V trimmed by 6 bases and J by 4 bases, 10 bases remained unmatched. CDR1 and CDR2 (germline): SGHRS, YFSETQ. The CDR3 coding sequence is TGCGCCAGCAAGACGGCGGGACTAGCCGGCACCGGGGAGCTGTTTTTT. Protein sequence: CASKTAGLAGTGELFF. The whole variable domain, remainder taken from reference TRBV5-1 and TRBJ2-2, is KAGVTQTPRYLIKTRGQQVTLSCSPISGHRSVSWYQQTPGQGLQFLFEYFSETQRNKGNFPGRFSGRQFSNSRSEMNVSTLELGDSALYLCASKTAGLAGTGELFFGEGSRLTVL.

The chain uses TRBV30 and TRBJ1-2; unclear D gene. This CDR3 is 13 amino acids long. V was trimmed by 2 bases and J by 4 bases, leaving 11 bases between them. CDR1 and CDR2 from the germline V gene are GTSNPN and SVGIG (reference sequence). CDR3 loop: CAWSRDIGYGYTF. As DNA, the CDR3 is TGTGCCTGGAGTAGAGACATCGGCTATGGCTACACCTTC.

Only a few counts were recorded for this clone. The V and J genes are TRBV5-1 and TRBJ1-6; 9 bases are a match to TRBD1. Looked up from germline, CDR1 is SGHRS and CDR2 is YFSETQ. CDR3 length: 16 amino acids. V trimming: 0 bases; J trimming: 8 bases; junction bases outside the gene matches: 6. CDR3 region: CASSLGGTGMDSPLHF. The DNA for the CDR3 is TGCGCCAGCAGCTTGGGCGGGACAGGGATGGATTCACCCCTCCACTTT.

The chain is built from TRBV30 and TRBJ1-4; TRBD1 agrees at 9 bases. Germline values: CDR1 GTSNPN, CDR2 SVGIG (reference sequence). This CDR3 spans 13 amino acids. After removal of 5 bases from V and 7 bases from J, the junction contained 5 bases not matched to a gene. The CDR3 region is CAWGRQGGEKLFF. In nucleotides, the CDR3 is TGTGCCTGGGGTCGACAGGGGGGTGAAAAACTGTTTTTT.

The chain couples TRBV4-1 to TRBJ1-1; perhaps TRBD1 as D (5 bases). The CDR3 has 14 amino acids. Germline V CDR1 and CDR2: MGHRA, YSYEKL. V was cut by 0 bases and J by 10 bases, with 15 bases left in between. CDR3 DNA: TGCGCCAGCAGCCAAGACGTAGGCAGGGCGTTAGCTTTCTTT. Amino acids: CASSQDVGRALAFF.

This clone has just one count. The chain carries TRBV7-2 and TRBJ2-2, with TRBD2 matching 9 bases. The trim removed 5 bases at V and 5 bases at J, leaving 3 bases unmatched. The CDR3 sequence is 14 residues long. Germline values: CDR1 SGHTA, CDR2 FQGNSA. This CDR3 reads CASSQTSGTGELFF. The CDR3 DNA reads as TGTGCCAGCAGCCAGACTAGCGGTACCGGGGAGCTGTTTTTT.

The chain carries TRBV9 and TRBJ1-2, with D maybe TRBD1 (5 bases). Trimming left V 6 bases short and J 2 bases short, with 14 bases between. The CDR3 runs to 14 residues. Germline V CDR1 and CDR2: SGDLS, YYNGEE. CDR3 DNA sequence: TGTGCCAGCACCTGGGGGGACGGAAACTATGGCTACACCTTC. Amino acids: CASTWGDGNYGYTF.

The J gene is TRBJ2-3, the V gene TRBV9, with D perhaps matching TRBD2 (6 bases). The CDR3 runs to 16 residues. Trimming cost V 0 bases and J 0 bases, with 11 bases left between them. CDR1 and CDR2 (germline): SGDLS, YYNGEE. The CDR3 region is CASSVVGGTSTDTQYF. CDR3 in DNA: TGTGCCAGCAGCGTAGTGGGGGGAACTAGCACAGATACGCAGTATTTT. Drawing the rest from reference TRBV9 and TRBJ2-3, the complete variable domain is DSGVTQTPKHLITATGQRVTLRCSPRSGDLSVYWYQQSLDQGLQFLIQYYNGEERAKGNILERFSAQQFPDLHSELNLSSLELGDSALYFCASSVVGGTSTDTQYFGPGTRLTVL.

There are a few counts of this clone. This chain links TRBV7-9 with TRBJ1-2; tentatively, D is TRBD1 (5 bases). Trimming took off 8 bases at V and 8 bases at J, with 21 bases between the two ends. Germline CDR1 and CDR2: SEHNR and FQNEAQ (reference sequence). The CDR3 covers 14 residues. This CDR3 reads CASGFEGLTGGYTF. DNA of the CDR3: TGTGCCAGCGGTTTCGAGGGACTTACTGGCGGCTACACCTTC.

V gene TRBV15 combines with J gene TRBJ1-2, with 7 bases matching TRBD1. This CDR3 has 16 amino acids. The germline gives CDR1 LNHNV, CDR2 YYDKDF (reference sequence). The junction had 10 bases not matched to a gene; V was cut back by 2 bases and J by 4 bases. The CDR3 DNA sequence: TGTGCCACCAGCAGATCGACCGGGACAGCAGTCTATGGCTACACCTTC. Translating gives CATSRSTGTAVYGYTF.

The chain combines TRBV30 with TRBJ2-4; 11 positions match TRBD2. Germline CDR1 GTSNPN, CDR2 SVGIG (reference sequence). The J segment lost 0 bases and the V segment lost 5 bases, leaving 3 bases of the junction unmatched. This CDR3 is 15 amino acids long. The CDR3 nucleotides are TGTGCCTGGGGAACTAGCGGGGGAGCCAAAAACATTCAGTACTTC. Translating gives CAWGTSGGAKNIQYF. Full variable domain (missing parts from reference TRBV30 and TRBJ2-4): SQTIHQWPATLVQPVGSPLSLECTVEGTSNPNLYWYRQAAGRGLQLLFYSVGIGQISSEVPQNLSASRPQDRQFILSSKKLLLSDSGFYLCAWGTSGGAKNIQYFGAGTRLSVL.

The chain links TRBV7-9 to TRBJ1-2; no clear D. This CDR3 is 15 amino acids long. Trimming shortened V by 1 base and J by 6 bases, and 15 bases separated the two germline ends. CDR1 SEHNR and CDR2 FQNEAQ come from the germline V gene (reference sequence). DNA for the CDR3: TGTGCCAGCAGCTTAGTTTTGGCGGGTCTTCATGGCTACACCTTC. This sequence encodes CASSLVLAGLHGYTF. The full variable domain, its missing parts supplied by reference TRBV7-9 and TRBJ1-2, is DTGVSQNPRHKITKRGQNVTFRCDPISEHNRLYWYRQTLGQGPEFLTYFQNEAQLEKSRLLSDRFSAERPKGSFSTLEIQRTEQGDSAMYLCASSLVLAGLHGYTFGSGTRLTVV.

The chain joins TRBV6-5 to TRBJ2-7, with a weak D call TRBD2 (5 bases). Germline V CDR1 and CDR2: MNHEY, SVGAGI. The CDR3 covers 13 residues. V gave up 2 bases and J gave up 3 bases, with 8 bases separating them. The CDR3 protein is CASSYRGYYEQYF. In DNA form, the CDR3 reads TGTGCCAGCAGTTACCGGGGTTACTACGAGCAGTACTTC.